A single sample is the source of the 28 T cell receptor beta chains below, sequenced in a study of blood T cell repertoires in COVID-19. Assay used: immunoSEQ multiplex PCR; TCRdb lists only in-frame clones, some missing. The data contain around 270,000 clones, roughly nine tenths of them singletons. The source material was peripheral blood. The receptor source for this set is a man aged 40-55 years who had recovered from COVID-19.

This clone was counted between two and nine times. V and J are TRBV5-1 and TRBJ1-5; 8 bases line up with TRBD1. Trimming removed 5 bases from V and 7 bases from J; junction bases left unmatched: 8. Per germline, CDR1 SGHRS and CDR2 YFSETQ. This CDR3 has 14 residues. The CDR3 here is CASRQGVAGQPQHF. The CDR3 bases are TGCGCCAGCAGACAGGGGGTCGCGGGCCAGCCCCAGCATTTT.

This chain uses TRBV9 with TRBJ2-5; 7 nucleotides agree with TRBD1. This CDR3 is 14 amino acids long. Germline loops: CDR1 SGDLS, CDR2 YYNGEE. The junction had 7 bases not matched to a gene; V was cut back by 3 bases and J by 5 bases. The CDR3 DNA sequence: TGTGCCAGCAGCGGACAGGGAAGGTGGGAGACCCAGTACTTC. It codes for CASSGQGRWETQYF. Full variable domain (remainder filled in from reference TRBV9 and TRBJ2-5): DSGVTQTPKHLITATGQRVTLRCSPRSGDLSVYWYQQSLDQGLQFLIQYYNGEERAKGNILERFSAQQFPDLHSELNLSSLELGDSALYFCASSGQGRWETQYFGPGTRLLVL.

V is TRBV14 and J is TRBJ2-1, with D perhaps matching TRBD2 (5 bases). CDR1 is SGHDN and CDR2 is FVKESK in the germline V gene. The CDR3 loop spans 16 amino acids. Trimming shortened V by 1 base and J by 2 bases, and 12 bases separated the two germline ends. CDR3 loop: CASSQGGRLTYNEQFF. Written as DNA, the CDR3 is TGTGCCAGCAGCCAAGGCGGGCGTCTTACCTACAATGAGCAGTTCTTC. The full variable domain, completed using reference TRBV14 and TRBJ2-1, is EAGVTQFPSHSVIEKGQTVTLRCDPISGHDNLYWYRRVMGKEIKFLLHFVKESKQDESGMPNNRFLAERTGGTYSTLKVQPAELEDSGVYFCASSQGGRLTYNEQFFGPGTRLTVL.

This rearrangement joins TRBV6-4 to TRBJ1-1; TRBD1 aligns across 7 bases. Germline CDR1 reads MRHNA; CDR2 reads SNTAGT. The CDR3 is 15 residues long. V lost 4 bases, J lost 1 base, and 6 bases stayed unmatched. The CDR3 DNA reads as TGTGCCAGCAGTGCGAAGGCAGGGGGGAACACTGAAGCTTTCTTT. It encodes CASSAKAGGNTEAFF.

There are a few counts of this clone. The chain is built from TRBV30 and TRBJ2-7; possible D gene TRBD2, 6 bases. Germline CDR1 and CDR2: GTSNPN and SVGIG (reference sequence). The CDR3 runs 13 residues. V was trimmed by 2 bases and J by 3 bases, leaving 11 bases between them. The CDR3 loop reads CAWSTWGLYEQYF. The CDR3 DNA reads as TGTGCCTGGAGTACTTGGGGACTCTACGAGCAGTACTTC.

The chain uses TRBV7-8 and TRBJ1-1, with D uncertain. The CDR3 loop spans 13 amino acids. Between the trimmed V and J ends, which lost 5 bases and 4 bases, there was a span of 11 bases. Per germline, CDR1 SGHVS and CDR2 FQNEAQ. The CDR3 here is CASSRIRGTEAFF. In DNA form, the CDR3 reads TGTGCCAGCAGCCGAATACGGGGCACTGAAGCTTTCTTT.

This rearrangement joins TRBV9 to TRBJ2-1; D gene ambiguous. The germline V gene encodes CDR1 SGDLS and CDR2 YYNGEE. CDR3 length: 15 residues. V lost 4 bases and J lost 0, with 11 bases in between. Here the CDR3 reads CASSPLEASYNEQFF. For the CDR3, the DNA is TGTGCCAGCAGCCCCCTAGAGGCCTCCTACAATGAGCAGTTCTTC.

This sequence joins TRBV27 and TRBJ2-1; TRBD1 matches 12 bases. This CDR3 has 17 amino acids. The V gene's germline CDR1 is MNHEY and CDR2 SMNVEV (reference sequence). The V gene end was trimmed by 2 bases and the J gene end by 9 bases; junction bases not matched to a gene: 11. CDR3 DNA sequence: TGTGCCAGCAGTTTAGAGAGGCCCTGGGACAGGGGGCGTGAGCAGTTCTTC. Translation: CASSLERPWDRGREQFF.

V is TRBV9 and J is TRBJ2-3, with TRBD2 identical over 13 bases. The CDR3 extends over 17 amino acids. Germline lookup yields CDR1 SGDLS and CDR2 YYNGEE. J gave up 4 bases and V 3 bases, and 8 bases lay outside the gene matches. The CDR3: CASSGRFTSGRADTQYF. For the CDR3, the DNA is TGTGCCAGCAGCGGCCGGTTTACTAGCGGGAGGGCAGATACGCAGTATTTT.

The chain joins TRBV7-3 to TRBJ2-7; 9 nucleotides line up with TRBD2. CDR1 and CDR2 (germline): SGHTA, FQGTGA. Trimming at V came to 2 bases and at J to 4 bases, leaving 6 bases not matched to a gene. CDR3 length equals 15 residues. The CDR3 nucleotides are TGTGCCAGCAGCTTAGCGGGAGGGCCTGGGTACGAGCAGTACTTC. Translation: CASSLAGGPGYEQYF.

This chain links TRBV7-9 with TRBJ2-2, with a weak D call TRBD2 (5 bases). Between the trimmed V and J ends, which lost 3 bases and 15 bases, there was a span of 17 bases. Per the germline V gene, CDR1 is SEHNR and CDR2 is FQNEAQ (reference sequence). This CDR3 has 13 residues. CDR3 in DNA: TGTGCCAGCAGCTTTAGAACTCAGCGGAACGTGTTTTTT. It codes for CASSFRTQRNVFF.

The genes are TRBV18 and TRBJ1-2, with D unresolved. Germline lookup yields CDR1 KGHSH and CDR2 LQKENI. Deletions cut 0 bases from V and 5 bases from J, with 4 bases between. The CDR3 consists of 12 residues. DNA for the CDR3: TGTGCCAGCTCACCACCCGGGTATGGCTACACCTTC. It yields the protein CASSPPGYGYTF.

The J gene is TRBJ2-4, the V gene TRBV7-9, with 9 bases that match TRBD1. Germline trimming cut 0 bases from V and 6 bases from J; bases unmatched to any gene: 12. The V gene's germline CDR1 is SEHNR and CDR2 FQNEAQ (reference sequence). The CDR3 runs 18 residues. The CDR3 sequence is CASSLALNQGQGRNIQYF. CDR3 coding DNA: TGTGCCAGCAGCTTAGCCCTCAACCAGGGACAGGGAAGAAACATTCAGTACTTC.

The gene calls are TRBV7-6 and TRBJ2-5; perhaps TRBD2 as D (7 bases). Per the germline V gene, CDR1 is SGHVS and CDR2 is FNYEAQ. The CDR3 has 17 amino acids. V was trimmed by 5 bases and J by 5 bases, leaving 24 bases between them. CDR3 residues: CASSHTIGGGPRETQYF. In nucleotides, the CDR3 is TGTGCCAGCAGCCATACCATTGGGGGGGGGCCACGGGAGACCCAGTACTTC.

The V and J genes are TRBV7-2 and TRBJ2-5, with D possibly TRBD2 on 6 matching bases. There are 15 residues in the CDR3. Trimming left V 5 bases short and J 0 bases short, with 13 bases between. CDR1 is SGHTA, CDR2 FQGNSA, per germline. The CDR3 region is CASSPAGTHQETQYF. The CDR3 DNA follows: TGTGCCAGCAGCCCGGCCGGGACTCACCAAGAGACCCAGTACTTC.

V is TRBV3-1 (or the pseudogene TRBV3-2) and J is TRBJ2-2, with 10 bases that match TRBD2. The V and J ends lost 0 bases and 6 bases, in that order; junction bases with no gene match: 4. Germline CDR1 is LGHDT and CDR2 is YNNKEL (reference sequence). CDR3 length: 16 amino acids. Here the CDR3 DNA reads TGTGCCAGCAGCCAAGATTCAAGCGGGAGGGCCGGGGAGCTGTTTTTT. Translating it yields CASSQDSSGRAGELFF.

This chain links TRBV5-1 with TRBJ1-6, with 9 bases that match TRBD1. CDR1 is SGHRS and CDR2 is YFSETQ in the germline V gene. The CDR3 length is 17 residues. With 2 bases clipped from V and 1 base from J, the junction kept 4 bases outside the gene matches. The CDR3 nucleotides read TGCGCCAGCAGCTTACAGGGGGCGCGGTCCTATAATTCACCCCTCCACTTT. It is translated as CASSLQGARSYNSPLHF.

The V and J genes are TRBV19 and TRBJ2-3; 10 positions match TRBD2. Germline V gene sequence: CDR1 LNHDA, CDR2 SQIVND (reference sequence). V was clipped by 3 bases and J by 6 bases; unmatched bases: 12. The CDR3 totals 17 residues. CDR3 sequence: CASSIEGSGRAVDTQYF. CDR3 DNA sequence: TGTGCCAGTAGTATCGAAGGGAGCGGGAGGGCGGTTGATACGCAGTATTTT.

This clone came up once. The chain recombines TRBV29-1 with TRBJ1-4; a possible D gene is TRBD1 (5 bases). The CDR3 covers 12 residues. Trimming pared 6 bases from V and 7 bases from J, leaving 12 bases between. Germline V CDR1 and CDR2: SQVTM, ANQGSEA. For the CDR3, the DNA is TGCAGCGTGGGGCCGAGTGGTGAAAAACTGTTTTTT. The encoded protein is CSVGPSGEKLFF.

This chain joins TRBV7-6 and TRBJ1-3, with D perhaps matching TRBD1 (5 bases). Trimming removed 5 bases at V and 3 bases at J, with 8 bases between. CDR1 and CDR2 from the germline V gene are SGHVS and FNYEAQ. The CDR3 totals 13 residues. In DNA form, the CDR3 reads TGTGCCAGCAGCCTCAGGGATGGAAACACCATATATTTT. Protein: CASSLRDGNTIYF. Drawing the rest from reference TRBV7-6 and TRBJ1-3, the complete variable domain is GAGVSQSPRYKVTKRGQDVALRCDPISGHVSLYWYRQALGQGPEFLTYFNYEAQQDKSGLPNDRFSAERPEGSISTLTIQRTEQRDSAMYRCASSLRDGNTIYFGEGSWLTVV.

This chain uses TRBV10-2 with TRBJ1-5, with D possibly matching TRBD1 (6 bases). The CDR3 runs to 17 residues. The germline V gene encodes CDR1 WSHSY and CDR2 SAAADI. Trimming took 1 base from V and 4 from J, leaving 17 bases between them. The CDR3 DNA reads as TGCGCCAGCAGTGAGTTGGGGGCGGGCTGGTTGAATCAGCCCCAGCATTTT. Protein product: CASSELGAGWLNQPQHF.

The CDR3 DNA follows: TGTGCCAGTAGTATATCAGGGGGCGTCTCCAACTACGAGCAGTACTTC. It codes for CASSISGGVSNYEQYF. The chain combines TRBV19 with TRBJ2-7; 8 nucleotides align to TRBD1. The germline V gene has CDR1 LNHDA and CDR2 SQIVND (reference sequence). V dropped 2 bases and J dropped 3; count of bases not matched to a gene: 9. The CDR3 contains 16 residues.

The rearrangement joins TRBV5-8 to TRBJ2-7; D is perhaps TRBD1 (5 bases). V was cut by 2 bases and J by 5 bases, with 20 bases left in between. This CDR3 contains 16 residues. The V gene's germline CDR1 is SGHTS and CDR2 YDEGEE. The chain's CDR3 is CASSFGYGRVFHEQYF. CDR3 DNA sequence: TGTGCCAGCAGCTTCGGTTATGGCAGGGTGTTCCACGAGCAGTACTTC.

The table lists this clone with a few counts. The chain has TRBV30 and TRBJ1-4, with 7 nucleotides matching TRBD1. Germline CDR1 and CDR2: GTSNPN and SVGIG (reference sequence). The J segment lost 16 bases and the V segment lost 2 bases, leaving 7 bases of the junction unmatched. The CDR3 totals 11 residues. CDR3 DNA sequence: TGTGCCTGGAGTCCAGGACAGGAGCCGTTTTTT. This translates into CAWSPGQEPFF.

The chain has TRBV29-1 and TRBJ2-3; D is possibly TRBD1 (6 bases). This CDR3 is built from 12 residues. Germline assignment: CDR1 SQVTM and CDR2 ANQGSEA. The V end lost 6 bases, the J end lost 2 bases, and 9 bases lay between the germline ends. The CDR3: CSVGADTDTQYF. DNA of the CDR3: TGCAGCGTGGGGGCGGACACAGATACGCAGTATTTT.

The V call is TRBV6-5, the J call TRBJ2-1; D remains unclear. Trimming stripped 8 bases from V and 8 bases from J, with 13 bases between. Germline V gene data show CDR1 as MNHEY and CDR2 as SVGAGI. The CDR3 is made up of 12 amino acids. CDR3 DNA sequence: TGTGCCAGCTGGGCCCGTAGGTATGAGCAGTTCTTC. Its protein is CASWARRYEQFF.

The chain links TRBV6-6 to TRBJ2-1; 13 bases map to TRBD2. This CDR3 is 16 amino acids long. CDR1 is MNHNY, CDR2 SVGAGI, per germline (reference sequence). The V segment lost 6 bases and the J segment 6 bases; nucleotides outside the gene matches: 8. In DNA form, the CDR3 reads TGTGCCAGCAGGGCCTTTACTAGCGGGAGGGCCAATGAGCAGTTCTTC. Protein product: CASRAFTSGRANEQFF.

This clone was detected once. V is TRBV20-1 and J is TRBJ2-4; the match to TRBD1 covers 7 bases. CDR3 length equals 18 residues. CDR1 and CDR2 (germline): DFQATT, SNEGSKA (reference sequence). The ends lost 3 bases at V and 1 base at J; junction bases unmatched: 15. The CDR3 here is CSASEPMTGPSAKNIQYF. In nucleotides, the CDR3 is TGCAGTGCTAGTGAACCCATGACAGGGCCCTCTGCCAAAAACATTCAGTACTTC.